The clone carrying this TCR beta chain has a single count. Under the authors' procedure: Reference gene primer amplification in the assay estimated nucleated cell counts. Some clones are missing from TCRdb's copy, which holds only in-frame ones; the method was immunoSEQ multiplex PCR. D and trimming were read from the DNA, whereas the V and J calls and clone size are those reported in that table. The profile covers tens of thousands of clones, with 85% to 90% appearing a single time and around 3% taken by the ten largest. This sample was included in a study of blood T cell repertoires in COVID-19. Across the study: Samples of COVID-19 (acute and convalescent) were obtained from the United States, Italy and Spain. The cDNA or gDNA used as material had been derived from T cells, B-cell-depleted T cells, or PBMCs.

Losses at the gene ends were 3 bases for V and 6 bases for J; bases not matched to a gene: 9. This CDR3 has 15 amino acids. Germline CDR1 is DFQATT and CDR2 is SNEGSKA (reference sequence). The sequenced sample consisted of peripheral blood. The J gene is TRBJ2-3, the V gene TRBV20-1; 10 bases are a match to TRBD2. This receptor was identified in a man aged 80 or over with acute or convalescent COVID-19. CDR3 sequence reads: CSASASSGRWDTQYF. The CDR3 DNA reads as TGCAGTGCTAGTGCCTCTAGCGGGAGATGGGATACGCAGTATTTT.